Below, 15 T cell receptor beta chains from the same sample are listed, as sequenced in a study of shared clonotypes between healthy human individuals. Only in-frame clones appear in the TCRdb table, and some are missing; sequencing was by immunoSEQ multiplex PCR. The sample carries around 550,000 clones, roughly 96% recorded once. The naive CD8 fraction comprised CD45RO-negative cells positively selected for CCR7 and excluded terminally differentiated effector memory CD45RA+ cells. The sample consisted of naive CD8+ T cells sorted from blood. These receptors all stem from a woman aged 25-40 years in good health.

The chain carries TRBV6-5 and TRBJ1-5, with D uncertain. CDR1 is MNHEY and CDR2 is SVGAGI in the germline V gene. Trimming took off 5 bases at V and 9 bases at J, with 14 bases between the two ends. The CDR3 length is 13 residues. The CDR3 loop reads CASSQKIIGPQHF. The CDR3 DNA sequence: TGTGCCAGCAGTCAAAAAATCATCGGGCCCCAGCATTTT.

The chain links TRBV13 to TRBJ2-3; D is uncertain. Germline lookup yields CDR1 PRHDT and CDR2 FYEKMQ (reference sequence). The V end was cut by 2 bases, the J end by 4 bases, with 13 bases between. The CDR3 runs 15 residues. Here the CDR3 reads CASSLWGTVPDTQYF. The CDR3 DNA sequence: TGTGCCAGCAGCTTATGGGGAACGGTACCAGATACGCAGTATTTT.

This rearrangement joins TRBV14 to TRBJ2-1; D is undetermined. V lost 6 bases to trimming and J lost 4 bases, with 10 bases between them. The CDR3 totals 13 residues. Germline CDR1 and CDR2: SGHDN and FVKESK. CDR3 in amino acids: CASSQLNYNEQFF. CDR3 DNA: TGTGCCAGCAGTCAGCTGAATTACAATGAGCAGTTCTTC.

The rearrangement joins TRBV21-1 to TRBJ1-1; the table's D call of TRBD1 was not tested on the DNA. TRBV21-1 is labeled a pseudogene. The CDR3 has 17 residues. The CDR3: CARPLDRGKGLNTEAFF. The CDR3 nucleotides are TGTGCCAGGCCGTTAGACAGGGGCAAGGGCTTGAACACTGAAGCTTTCTTT.

The J gene is TRBJ2-2, the V gene TRBV28, with 9 nucleotides matching TRBD1. The CDR3 has 15 amino acids. Trimming cost V 7 bases and J 1 base; bases outside gene matches: 4. CDR1 MDHEN and CDR2 SYDVKM come from the germline V gene. DNA of the CDR3: TGTGCCAGCAAGCCGGGACAGGGGAACACCGGGGAGCTGTTTTTT. Encoded protein: CASKPGQGNTGELFF.

This rearrangement joins TRBV28 to TRBJ1-5; D gene uncertain. Looked up from germline, CDR1 is MDHEN and CDR2 is SYDVKM. The CDR3 has 13 amino acids. Trimming took off 5 bases at V and 3 bases at J, with 8 bases between the two ends. The CDR3 DNA is TGTGCCAGCAGTCCCATAGACAATCAGCCCCAGCATTTT. Amino acid sequence: CASSPIDNQPQHF.

The chain recombines TRBV4-2 with TRBJ2-7; D uncertain. Trimming cost V 4 bases and J 3 bases, with 13 bases left between them. The CDR3 spans 14 residues. Per the germline V gene, CDR1 is LGHNA and CDR2 is YNFKEQ. CDR3 protein: CASSPPSESYEQYF. The DNA for the CDR3 is TGTGCCAGCAGCCCCCCTTCGGAGAGCTACGAGCAGTACTTC.

The rearrangement links TRBV28 to TRBJ2-7, with 15 bases aligning to TRBD2. V lost 3 bases to trimming and J lost 0 bases; unmatched junction nucleotides: 15. In germline, CDR1 is MDHEN, CDR2 SYDVKM. The CDR3 covers 21 residues. CDR3 sequence (DNA): TGTGCCAGCAGTTTCCCCCCTCCGGGACTAGCGGGAGGATACAACTCCTACGAGCAGTACTTC. It is translated as CASSFPPPGLAGGYNSYEQYF.

V is TRBV6-5 and J is TRBJ2-2, with 8 bases identical to TRBD1. Germline V gene lookup returns CDR1 MNHEY and CDR2 SVGAGI. V dropped 0 bases and J dropped 4; count of bases not matched to a gene: 4. The CDR3 covers 16 residues. Here the CDR3 reads CASSYSTGELTGELFF. CDR3 DNA: TGTGCCAGCAGTTACTCGACAGGGGAGCTCACCGGGGAGCTGTTTTTT.

As concerns this clone: This sample also contains other DNA sequences that code for the same CDR3. The DNA of the CDR3 is TGTGCCAGCAGCGTAGGCTCGGGGGGCACTGAAGCTTTCTTT. Its translation is CASSVGSGGTEAFF. The V gene is TRBV9, the J gene TRBJ1-1; D perhaps matches TRBD1 (5 bases). V was trimmed by 0 bases and J by 4 bases, leaving 10 bases between them. Germline lookup yields CDR1 SGDLS and CDR2 YYNGEE. The CDR3 consists of 14 residues.

V and J are TRBV10-2 and TRBJ2-7; the D is unclear. The CDR3 is made up of 16 amino acids. Germline loops: CDR1 WSHSY, CDR2 SAAADI. The ends were cut back, 3 bases at V and 0 bases at J, with 15 bases in the middle. The CDR3 DNA follows: TGCGCCAGCAGTGACCCCTTTGAAAATACCTCCTACGAGCAGTACTTC. Translation gives CASSDPFENTSYEQYF.

The sample holds a few counts of this clone. This chain connects TRBV6-5 to TRBJ2-7; D is perhaps TRBD2 (5 bases). Looked up from germline, CDR1 is MNHEY and CDR2 is SVGAGI. Trimming removed 5 bases at V and 7 bases at J, with 12 bases between. The length of the CDR3 is 12 residues. CDR3 sequence: CASSPLRGEQYF. The DNA of the CDR3 is TGTGCCAGCAGTCCCCTCCGAGGGGAGCAGTACTTC.

This sequence joins TRBV5-1 and TRBJ2-7; no reliable D call. V was pared by 0 bases and J by 2 bases, with 9 bases between. CDR1 is SGHRS, CDR2 YFSETQ, per germline. The CDR3 has 14 amino acids. CDR3 DNA sequence: TGCGCCAGCAGCTTGGGAGCTCCTGCCTACGAGCAGTACTTC. Its protein is CASSLGAPAYEQYF.

The chain employs TRBV15 and TRBJ1-5; D perhaps matches TRBD1 (5 bases). V lost 1 base, J lost 3 bases, and 19 bases lay in between. CDR1 and CDR2 from the germline V gene are LNHNV and YYDKDF (reference sequence). The CDR3 is 18 amino acids. CDR3 loop: CATSRGAWGGKINQPQHF. CDR3 sequence (DNA): TGTGCCACCAGCAGAGGTGCGTGGGGGGGAAAAATCAATCAGCCCCAGCATTTT.

This chain joins TRBV15 and TRBJ2-1; 10 bases align to TRBD2. V was clipped by 4 bases and J by 4 bases; unmatched bases: 7. The germline CDR1 and CDR2 sequences are LNHNV and YYDKDF (reference sequence). The CDR3 has 16 amino acids. CDR3 nucleotides: TGTGCCACCAGCACCTCCGGGACTAGCGAGTACAATGAGCAGTTCTTC. Its translation is CATSTSGTSEYNEQFF.